One and the same sample provided the 18 T cell receptor beta chains below, sequenced in a study of cytomegalovirus exposure and HLA in healthy donors. Profiling relied on immunoSEQ multiplex PCR, and the TCRdb table lists in-frame clones only, not all of them. The sample lists under 250,000 clones, over 80% occurring once. The sample comprised PBMCs. These receptors were collected from a woman aged 18-29 years in good health and CMV-seronegative.

This chain connects TRBV20-1 to TRBJ2-1; D remains unclear. This CDR3 has 11 residues. Per germline, CDR1 DFQATT and CDR2 SNEGSKA (reference sequence). V lost 3 bases, J lost 7 bases, and 7 bases lay in between. Here the CDR3 DNA reads TGCAGTGCTAGGATACGAAATGAGCAGTTCTTC. Protein: CSARIRNEQFF.

J is TRBJ2-2 and V is TRBV6-1; no definite D call. Trimming removed 0 bases from V and 3 bases from J, with 8 bases in between. Germline CDR1 is MNHNS and CDR2 is SASEGT. This CDR3 region has 15 residues. CDR3 loop: CASSEAPRDTGELFF. The CDR3 DNA follows: TGTGCCAGCAGTGAAGCGCCTAGGGACACCGGGGAGCTGTTTTTT.

The genes are TRBV5-1 and TRBJ2-5, with unresolved D. CDR3 length equals 12 residues. With 4 bases removed from V and 1 base from J, the gap between germline ends came to 5 bases. Germline V lookup: CDR1 SGHRS, CDR2 YFSETQ. The CDR3 DNA reads as TGCGCCAGCAGCGCCCCCCAAGAGACCCAGTACTTC. This encodes CASSAPQETQYF.

This clone was found once. The V gene is TRBV6-5, the J gene TRBJ1-1; D remains ambiguous. Germline V gene lookup returns CDR1 MNHEY and CDR2 SVGAGI. The V and J ends lost 6 bases and 0 bases respectively, with 8 bases between them. The CDR3 covers 13 residues. CDR3 nucleotides: TGTGCCAGCAGGAGATCTTTGAACACTGAAGCTTTCTTT. Encoded protein: CASRRSLNTEAFF.

The gene calls are TRBV6-1 and TRBJ1-2; 10 nucleotides align to TRBD1. The CDR3 consists of 16 residues. V shed 4 bases and J 6 bases; nucleotides not matched to a gene: 11. Germline loops: CDR1 MNHNS, CDR2 SASEGT. The CDR3 here is CASSAPVGQGWNGYTF. The CDR3, as DNA: TGTGCCAGCAGTGCGCCCGTGGGACAGGGGTGGAATGGCTACACCTTC.

The table lists this clone with a few counts. CDR3 loop: CATSRDWDTQYF. The DNA of the CDR3 is TGTGCCACCAGCAGAGATTGGGATACGCAGTATTTT. The chain couples TRBV15 to TRBJ2-3; D is unclear. V lost 0 bases, J lost 6 bases, and 4 bases lay in between. Looked up from germline, CDR1 is LNHNV and CDR2 is YYDKDF (reference sequence). The CDR3 runs 12 residues.

The chain joins TRBV4-1 to TRBJ2-7; 7 bases line up with TRBD1. The V segment lost 4 bases and the J segment 3 bases; nucleotides outside the gene matches: 6. Germline V gene data show CDR1 as MGHRA and CDR2 as YSYEKL. This CDR3 has 14 amino acids. The CDR3 region has the DNA TGCGCCAGCAGCCCGGGACAGCCTAACTACGAGCAGTACTTC. Its protein product is CASSPGQPNYEQYF.

This clone was detected only a few times. This chain links TRBV30 with TRBJ2-2, with D maybe TRBD1 (6 bases). V lost 5 bases and J 7 bases, leaving 11 bases between the germline ends. CDR1 is GTSNPN and CDR2 is SVGIG in the germline V gene (reference sequence). The length of the CDR3 is 12 residues. CDR3 residues: CAWGAGVGELFF. The CDR3 DNA sequence: TGTGCCTGGGGGGCAGGGGTCGGGGAGCTGTTTTTT.

This chain links TRBV30 with TRBJ2-2; D gene uncertain. The CDR3 covers 13 residues. Germline-derived CDR1 and CDR2 are GTSNPN and SVGIG (reference sequence). V dropped 2 bases and J dropped 9 bases, with 13 bases sitting between them. CDR3 nucleotides: TGTGCCTGGAGTCTTGAAGGCATCCGGGAGCTGTTTTTT. Amino acids: CAWSLEGIRELFF.

This rearrangement joins TRBV28 to TRBJ2-3, with D tentatively TRBD1 (5 bases). From germline, CDR1 is MDHEN and CDR2 SYDVKM. The CDR3 contains 14 residues. The V end was cut by 5 bases, the J end by 5 bases, with 14 bases between. The CDR3 loop is CASSVTGFRDTQYF. CDR3 DNA: TGTGCCAGCAGTGTAACAGGATTTAGAGATACGCAGTATTTT.

The V and J genes are TRBV5-1 and TRBJ2-7; 9 bases map to TRBD2. The CDR3 spans 17 residues. Germline assignment: CDR1 SGHRS and CDR2 YFSETQ. J was trimmed by 2 bases and V by 0 bases; bases with no gene match: 9. The CDR3 nucleotides are TGCGCCAGCAGCTTGGTAGCAGCTAGCGGGATCCCCTACGAGCAGTACTTC. Residues: CASSLVAASGIPYEQYF.

The rearrangement uses TRBV2 and TRBJ1-1; weak D call: TRBD1 (5 bases). This CDR3 spans 11 amino acids. Trimming left V 8 bases short and J 7 bases short, with 11 bases between. CDR1 SNHLY and CDR2 FYNNEI come from the germline V gene. The CDR3 nucleotides read TGTGCCAGCGGGGGGATGGTTGAAGCTTTCTTT. Translating gives CASGGMVEAFF.

The V gene is TRBV5-1, the J gene TRBJ1-2; D is possibly TRBD1 (5 bases). This CDR3 comprises 14 residues. Germline V gives CDR1 SGHRS, CDR2 YFSETQ. V was clipped by 5 bases and J by 9 bases, with 20 bases between them. CDR3 sequence: CASSADTGGASYTF. The CDR3 nucleotides read TGCGCCAGCAGTGCGGACACCGGCGGGGCGAGCTACACCTTC.

The genes are TRBV5-1 and TRBJ1-2; TRBD1 aligns across 7 bases. Per the germline V gene, CDR1 is SGHRS and CDR2 is YFSETQ. The junction had 3 bases not matched to a gene; V was cut back by 5 bases and J by 2 bases. The CDR3 loop spans 13 amino acids. The CDR3 DNA reads as TGCGCCAGCAGTGAGGGACAGAACTATGGCTACACCTTC. Protein sequence: CASSEGQNYGYTF.

This chain connects TRBV30 to TRBJ2-7, with a possible D match to TRBD1 (5 bases). V was cut by 3 bases and J by 0 bases, with 18 bases left in between. Germline V gives CDR1 GTSNPN, CDR2 SVGIG (reference sequence). This CDR3 is built from 16 residues. The CDR3 DNA follows: TGTGCCTGGAGCTCTCCACCGACAGCTTTCTCCTACGAGCAGTACTTC. Protein: CAWSSPPTAFSYEQYF.

This clone was observed a handful of times. This chain's CDR3 is CASSLRVNEQFF. CDR3 sequence (DNA): TGTGCCAGCAGTTTAAGGGTGAATGAGCAGTTCTTC. The J gene is TRBJ2-1, the V gene TRBV28; no reliable D call. Trimming removed 2 bases from V and 7 bases from J, with 6 bases in between. Germline V lookup: CDR1 MDHEN, CDR2 SYDVKM. There are 12 residues in the CDR3.

The chain employs TRBV6-1 and TRBJ2-7; TRBD2 might be the D (5 bases). From germline, CDR1 is MNHNS and CDR2 SASEGT. This CDR3 spans 15 amino acids. V lost 2 bases and J 4 bases, leaving 15 bases between the germline ends. The CDR3, as DNA: TGTGCCAGCAGTGAAAGAAGGCTAGCTGAGTACGAGCAGTACTTC. Its translation: CASSERRLAEYEQYF.

The rearrangement links TRBV2 to TRBJ1-3; D is unclear. Trimming shortened V by 3 bases and J by 2 bases, and 5 bases separated the two germline ends. The CDR3 runs to 13 residues. Looked up from germline, CDR1 is SNHLY and CDR2 is FYNNEI. CDR3 sequence (DNA): TGTGCCAGCAGTGAGGGCCCTGGAAACACCATATATTTT. It yields the protein CASSEGPGNTIYF.